Sequencing of this T cell receptor beta chain was carried out in a study of STAT3 mutations in large granular lymphocyte leukemia. Study-level background: Immunosuppressive therapy was given to more than half of T-LGLL patients.

The CDR3 is made up of 15 amino acids. Germline V lookup: CDR1 MNHEY, CDR2 SMNVEV (reference sequence). With V trimmed by 2 bases and J by 3 bases, 4 bases remained unmatched. Generated by immunoSEQ multiplex PCR, the TCRdb table keeps only in-frame clones and is missing some. The sample has thousands of clones, roughly 80% seen once. Regarding the study as a whole: Differing intervals and regimens complicate linking therapy response to clone burden. In T-cell large granular lymphocyte leukemia, about half of patients showed multiple immunodominant subclonotypes. TCR clonotype switching after therapy occurred in about 30% of the 18 patients.

Details on this clone: Its antigen is not identified.

Input material: peripheral blood mononuclear cells. The V call is TRBV27, the J call TRBJ2-3, with 8 positions matching TRBD1. The TCR sequence derives from a man aged 40-49 years with T-cell large granular lymphocyte leukemia. Some clones in this sample may be carry-over from other donors' samples. CDR3 sequence reads: CASSLSRGRTDTQYF. The CDR3 coding sequence is TGTGCCAGCAGTTTAAGCAGGGGGCGAACAGATACGCAGTATTTT.